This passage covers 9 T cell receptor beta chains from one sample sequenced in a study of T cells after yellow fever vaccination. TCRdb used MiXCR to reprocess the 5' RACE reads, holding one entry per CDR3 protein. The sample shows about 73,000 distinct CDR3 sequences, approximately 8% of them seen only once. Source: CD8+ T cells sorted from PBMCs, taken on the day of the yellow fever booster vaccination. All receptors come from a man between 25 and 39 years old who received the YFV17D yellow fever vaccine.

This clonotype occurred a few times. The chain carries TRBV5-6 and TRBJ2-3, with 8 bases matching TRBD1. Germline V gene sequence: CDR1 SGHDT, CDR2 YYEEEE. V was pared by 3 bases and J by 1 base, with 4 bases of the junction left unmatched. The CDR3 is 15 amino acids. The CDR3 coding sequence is TGTGCCAGCAGCTCGGGACAGGAGGGCACAGATACGCAGTATTTT. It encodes CASSSGQEGTDTQYF.

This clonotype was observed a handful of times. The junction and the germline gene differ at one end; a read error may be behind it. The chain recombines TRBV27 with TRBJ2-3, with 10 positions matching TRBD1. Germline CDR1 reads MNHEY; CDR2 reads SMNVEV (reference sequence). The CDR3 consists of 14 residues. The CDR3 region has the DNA TGTGCCAGCAGTTTAGGAATCGGGACAGGGGATTTGGATTTT. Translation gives CASSLGIGTGDLDF.

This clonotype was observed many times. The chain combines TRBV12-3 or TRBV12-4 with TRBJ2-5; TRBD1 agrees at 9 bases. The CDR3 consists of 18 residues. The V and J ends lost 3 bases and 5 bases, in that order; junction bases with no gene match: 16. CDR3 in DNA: TGTGCCAGCAGTTTTCGCCCGACAGCAGTCGACAGGGGGGAGACCCAGTACTTC. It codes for CASSFRPTAVDRGETQYF.

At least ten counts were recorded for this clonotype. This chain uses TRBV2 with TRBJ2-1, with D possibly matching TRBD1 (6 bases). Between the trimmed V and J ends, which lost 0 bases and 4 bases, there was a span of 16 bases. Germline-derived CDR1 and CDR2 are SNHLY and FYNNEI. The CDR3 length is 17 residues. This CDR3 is CASSEAGQRRLYNEQFF. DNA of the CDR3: TGTGCCAGCAGTGAAGCGGGACAACGAAGGCTTTACAATGAGCAGTTCTTC. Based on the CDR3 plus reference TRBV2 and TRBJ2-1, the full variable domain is EPEVTQTPSHQVTQMGQEVILRCVPISNHLYFYWYRQILGQKVEFLVSFYNNEISEKSEIFDDQFSVERPDGSNFTLKIRSTKLEDSAMYFCASSEAGQRRLYNEQFFGPGTRLTVL.

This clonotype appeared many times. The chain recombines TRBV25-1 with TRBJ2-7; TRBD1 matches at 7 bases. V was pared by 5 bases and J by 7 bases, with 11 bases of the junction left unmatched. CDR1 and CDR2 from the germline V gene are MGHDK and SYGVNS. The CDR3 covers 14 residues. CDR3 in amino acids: CASSLTGTQGEQYF. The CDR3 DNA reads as TGTGCCAGCAGTTTAACCGGGACACAGGGGGAGCAGTACTTC.

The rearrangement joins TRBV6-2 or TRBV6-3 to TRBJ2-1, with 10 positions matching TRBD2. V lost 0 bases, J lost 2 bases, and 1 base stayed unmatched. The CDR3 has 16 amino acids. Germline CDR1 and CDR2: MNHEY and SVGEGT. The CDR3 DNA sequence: TGTGCCAGCAGTTACTCCCTAGCGGGAGCCTACAATGAGCAGTTCTTC. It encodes CASSYSLAGAYNEQFF.

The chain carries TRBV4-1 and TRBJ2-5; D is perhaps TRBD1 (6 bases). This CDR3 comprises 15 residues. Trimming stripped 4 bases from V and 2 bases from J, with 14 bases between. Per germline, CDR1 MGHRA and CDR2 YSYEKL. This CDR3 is CASSRGHGLQETQYF. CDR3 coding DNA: TGCGCCAGCAGCCGGGGACACGGTCTTCAAGAGACCCAGTACTTC.

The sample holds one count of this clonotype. The CDR3 nucleotides read TGTGCCAGCAGCGACCGGGGGTGGATGAGTGAGCAGTACTTC. Its protein product is CASSDRGWMSEQYF. The chain has TRBV7-9 and TRBJ2-7; the D gene is possibly TRBD2 (6 bases). The CDR3 contains 14 residues. The V gene lost 5 bases and the J gene lost 7 bases, with 18 bases spanning the gap. Germline V gene sequence: CDR1 SEHNR, CDR2 FQNEAQ (reference sequence).

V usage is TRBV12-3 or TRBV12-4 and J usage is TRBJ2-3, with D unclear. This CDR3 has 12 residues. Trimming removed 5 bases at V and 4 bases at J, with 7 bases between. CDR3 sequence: CASSTPADTQYF. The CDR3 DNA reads TGTGCCAGCAGTACCCCGGCAGATACGCAGTATTTT.